These 30 T cell receptor beta chains were all obtained from the same sample, sequenced in a study of early T cells in non-severe SARS-CoV-2 infection. Using its own MiXCR run on the 5' RACE reads, TCRdb lists one record per CDR3 protein. Counted here are some 78,000 distinct CDR3 sequences, around 13% occurring once; the ten biggest clones make up approximately 6%. The sequencing sample was made of whole blood. These TCRs come from an adult who was a healthcare worker with PCR-confirmed SARS-CoV-2 infection or an uninfected control (not recorded which).

The chain is built from TRBV5-1 and TRBJ1-5; D may be TRBD1 (6 bases). Between the trimmed V and J ends, which lost 0 bases and 7 bases, there was a span of 11 bases. Germline loops: CDR1 SGHRS, CDR2 YFSETQ. CDR3 length: 14 residues. The DNA for the CDR3 is TGCGCCAGCAGCTTGGGTGGGGGCGAACAGCCCCAGCATTTT. Translating gives CASSLGGGEQPQHF. Filled out from reference TRBV5-1 and TRBJ1-5, the complete variable domain reads KAGVTQTPRYLIKTRGQQVTLSCSPISGHRSVSWYQQTPGQGLQFLFEYFSETQRNKGNFPGRFSGRQFSNSRSEMNVSTLELGDSALYLCASSLGGGEQPQHFGDGTRLSIL.

The chain links TRBV29-1 to TRBJ1-1; D is unresolved. V dropped 5 bases and J dropped 2 bases, with 9 bases sitting between them. Germline CDR1 reads SQVTM; CDR2 reads ANQGSEA. The CDR3 length is 12 residues. The CDR3 sequence is CSVMIPNTEAFF. DNA for the CDR3: TGCAGCGTTATGATCCCAAACACTGAAGCTTTCTTT.

This clonotype was picked up a small number of times. DNA for the CDR3: TGTGCCAGCAGCTCGAGACAGGGGCGCAATCAGCCCCAGCATTTT. This codes for CASSSRQGRNQPQHF. The rearrangement links TRBV7-2 to TRBJ1-5; TRBD1 aligns across 8 bases. Per germline, CDR1 SGHTA and CDR2 FQGNSA. The CDR3 runs to 15 residues. V trimming: 4 bases; J trimming: 2 bases; junction bases outside the gene matches: 4.

In this sample, this clonotype turned up many times. The V call is TRBV3-1, the J call TRBJ1-1; TRBD1 aligns across 9 bases. The CDR3 runs 14 residues. V shed 5 bases and J 5 bases; nucleotides not matched to a gene: 6. Germline V gives CDR1 LGHDT, CDR2 YNNKEL (reference sequence). CDR3 DNA sequence: TGTGCCAGCAGCTCACAGGGGGCGCGGACTGAAGCTTTCTTT. It translates to CASSSQGARTEAFF.

This clonotype was recorded only once. The V call is TRBV10-3, the J call TRBJ2-3; D may be TRBD1 or TRBD2 (5 bases each). From germline, CDR1 is ENHRY and CDR2 SYGVKD. This CDR3 is built from 16 residues. V lost 5 bases and J 2 bases, leaving 17 bases between the germline ends. CDR3 bases: TGTGCCATCAGTTGGGCGGGCGAGGGGCCCACAGATACGCAGTATTTT. Translation: CAISWAGEGPTDTQYF.

This clonotype was detected a few times. This chain joins TRBV7-3 and TRBJ2-2; D may be TRBD2 (5 bases). Trimming left V 1 base short and J 13 bases short, with 16 bases between. The length of the CDR3 is 14 residues. CDR1 and CDR2 (germline): SGHTA, FQGTGA. CDR3 amino acids: CASSLNPEAWGLFF. The CDR3 bases are TGTGCCAGCAGCTTAAATCCGGAGGCTTGGGGGCTGTTTTTT.

This clonotype has only a few counts. The J gene is TRBJ2-2, the V gene TRBV11-2; D may match TRBD1 or TRBD2 (5 bases each). The germline V and J ends were trimmed by 4 bases and 4 bases, with 19 bases remaining between them. Germline-derived CDR1 and CDR2 are SGHAT and FQNNGV. The CDR3 spans 17 residues. The CDR3 here is CASSSPRGGRGTGELFF. The CDR3 region has the DNA TGTGCCAGCAGCTCCCCCCGTGGGGGAAGGGGCACCGGGGAGCTGTTTTTT. The full variable domain, in which reference TRBV11-2 and TRBJ2-2 provide the parts outside the CDR3, is EAGVAQSPRYKIIEKRQSVAFWCNPISGHATLYWYQQILGQGPKLLIQFQNNGVVDDSQLPKDRFSAERLKGVDSTLKIQPAKLEDSAVYLCASSSPRGGRGTGELFFGEGSRLTVL.

This clonotype was counted at least ten times. The V call is TRBV5-8, the J call TRBJ2-3; D is perhaps TRBD2 (6 bases). This CDR3 is built from 15 residues. Germline CDR1 SGHTS, CDR2 YDEGEE. V gave up 4 bases and J gave up 6 bases, with 18 bases separating them. The CDR3: CASSILGGLGDTQYF. The CDR3 DNA sequence: TGTGCCAGCAGCATTTTGGGAGGCCTCGGTGATACGCAGTATTTT.

This clonotype was seen repeatedly, ten times or more. This rearrangement joins TRBV7-3 to TRBJ1-1; D ambiguous. The CDR3 extends over 15 amino acids. Trimming left V 7 bases short and J 0 bases short, with 15 bases between. In germline, CDR1 is SGHTA, CDR2 FQGTGA. The DNA of the CDR3 is TGTGCCAGCAACCCCCCCGGCGCTTTGAACACTGAAGCTTTCTTT. Amino acid sequence: CASNPPGALNTEAFF.

J is TRBJ1-4 and V is TRBV29-1; D is unclear. Per germline, CDR1 SQVTM and CDR2 ANQGSEA. CDR3 length equals 13 residues. V was shortened by 2 bases and J by 16 bases, with 20 bases between the two germline ends. The CDR3 loop reads CSVEFDWEGRRFF. The CDR3 DNA follows: TGCAGCGTTGAATTTGATTGGGAAGGGCGGCGGTTTTTT.

The table lists this clonotype with many counts. This sequence joins TRBV18 and TRBJ1-1; 8 nucleotides align to TRBD1. The CDR3 consists of 14 residues. V lost 6 bases and J lost 2; bases outside the gene matches: 5. Germline V gives CDR1 KGHSH, CDR2 LQKENI. The CDR3 region is CASSWGTGNTEAFF. CDR3 nucleotides: TGTGCCAGCTCCTGGGGGACAGGCAACACTGAAGCTTTCTTT.

There are a few counts of this clonotype. This rearrangement joins TRBV12-3 or TRBV12-4 to TRBJ2-5; D uncertain. V lost 5 bases, J lost 7 bases, and 14 bases lay in between. The CDR3 runs to 13 residues. The CDR3 here is CASSQSASGTQYF. CDR3 DNA sequence: TGTGCCAGCAGTCAATCCGCGTCGGGGACCCAGTACTTC.

This clonotype is a singleton in its sample. This chain links TRBV6-1 with TRBJ2-3; D is uncertain. The CDR3 is made up of 14 amino acids. V lost 9 bases and J lost 7, with 20 bases in between. CDR1 MNHNS and CDR2 SASEGT come from the germline V gene. This CDR3 is CASARRHYTNTQYF. DNA of the CDR3: TGTGCCAGTGCACGCAGACACTACACGAATACGCAGTATTTT.

A few counts support this clonotype. This chain links TRBV29-1 with TRBJ2-3; D gene uncertain. CDR1 and CDR2 from the germline V gene are SQVTM and ANQGSEA. Between the trimmed V and J ends, which lost 2 bases and 6 bases, there was a span of 9 bases. This CDR3 comprises 12 residues. The CDR3 is CSVEWESDTQYF. The DNA of the CDR3 is TGCAGCGTTGAATGGGAATCTGATACGCAGTATTTT.

V is TRBV12-3 or TRBV12-4 and J is TRBJ1-2, with no clear D. The CDR3 extends over 14 amino acids. Trimming took 6 bases from V and 4 from J, leaving 15 bases between them. The CDR3 sequence: CASRLKANGYGYTF. CDR3 coding DNA: TGTGCCAGCAGATTAAAGGCGAATGGCTATGGCTACACCTTC.

The chain carries TRBV5-1 and TRBJ2-1, with 12 bases identical to TRBD2. There are 18 residues in the CDR3. The V gene's germline CDR1 is SGHRS and CDR2 YFSETQ. V lost 2 bases and J lost 6; bases outside the gene matches: 12. The CDR3 spells CASSFRGLAGGPSNEQFF. The DNA of the CDR3 is TGCGCCAGCAGCTTTCGCGGGCTAGCGGGGGGGCCCTCCAATGAGCAGTTCTTC. Using reference TRBV5-1 and TRBJ2-1 for the parts outside the CDR3, the full variable domain is KAGVTQTPRYLIKTRGQQVTLSCSPISGHRSVSWYQQTPGQGLQFLFEYFSETQRNKGNFPGRFSGRQFSNSRSEMNVSTLELGDSALYLCASSFRGLAGGPSNEQFFGPGTRLTVL.

V usage is TRBV5-8 and J usage is TRBJ2-1; 7 bases line up with TRBD2. With V trimmed by 3 bases and J by 5 bases, 14 bases remained unmatched. The CDR3 length is 17 residues. Germline CDR1 is SGHTS and CDR2 is YDEGEE. CDR3 nucleotides: TGTGCCAGCAGCTCGGGACTCCAGCGGGGCCACAACAATGAGCAGTTCTTC. It codes for CASSSGLQRGHNNEQFF.

This clonotype appeared a few times. This sequence may be a read error, since a much larger clone differs from it by one base. The genes are TRBV29-1 and TRBJ1-3; D gene ambiguous. This CDR3 is built from 12 residues. The V gene lost 2 bases and the J gene lost 0 bases, with 2 bases spanning the gap. Looked up from germline, CDR1 is SQVTM and CDR2 is ANQGSEA. The CDR3 sequence: CSVESSGNTIYF. Here the CDR3 DNA reads TGCAGCGTTGAAAGCTCTGGAAACACCATATATTTT.

This clonotype was counted ten times or more. V is TRBV7-3 and J is TRBJ1-2, with 9 bases lining up with TRBD1. The CDR3 spans 14 residues. The ends lost 2 bases at V and 6 bases at J; junction bases unmatched: 4. The germline gives CDR1 SGHTA, CDR2 FQGTGA. The CDR3 DNA is TGTGCCAGCAGCTTACGCACAGGGGGCGATGGCTACACCTTC. Its translation is CASSLRTGGDGYTF.

This clonotype turned up a few times. V and J are TRBV15 and TRBJ1-1, with a tentative D call TRBD1 (5 bases). With 0 bases removed from V and 9 bases from J, the gap between germline ends came to 8 bases. Germline assignment: CDR1 LNHNV and CDR2 YYDKDF (reference sequence). The CDR3 length is 12 residues. In DNA, the CDR3 is TGTGCCACCAGCAGAGATGGGGCTAAAGCTTTCTTT. Protein product: CATSRDGAKAFF.

The chain has TRBV29-1 and TRBJ2-7, with D possibly being TRBD2 (5 bases). The CDR3 consists of 12 residues. The germline gives CDR1 SQVTM, CDR2 ANQGSEA. V was trimmed by 7 bases and J by 1 base, leaving 11 bases between them. Here the CDR3 DNA reads TGCAGCGCCGGGGATTTTTCCTACGAGCAGTACTTC. Its protein product is CSAGDFSYEQYF.

The gene calls are TRBV3-1 and TRBJ2-7; D not certain. Germline CDR1 is LGHDT and CDR2 is YNNKEL (reference sequence). The CDR3 covers 12 residues. The V and J ends lost 1 base and 4 bases respectively, with 5 bases between them. The CDR3 nucleotides read TGTGCCAGCAGCCAAGGGTGGTACGAGCAGTACTTC. Its protein product is CASSQGWYEQYF.

At least ten counts were recorded for this clonotype. The rearrangement links TRBV11-2 to TRBJ1-5; D not certain. The germline V gene has CDR1 SGHAT and CDR2 FQNNGV. Trimming removed 0 bases at V and 2 bases at J, with 14 bases between. CDR3 length: 17 residues. The chain's CDR3 is CASSLDPPFTGNQPQHF. The CDR3 region has the DNA TGTGCCAGCAGCTTAGACCCCCCGTTTACTGGCAATCAGCCCCAGCATTTT.

This clonotype occurred a few times. The chain has TRBV18 and TRBJ1-2, with D unresolved. The germline V gene encodes CDR1 KGHSH and CDR2 LQKENI. V was clipped by 2 bases and J by 2 bases, with 12 bases between them. The CDR3 has 15 residues. This CDR3 reads CASSPGYTENYGYTF. CDR3 nucleotide sequence: TGTGCCAGCTCACCAGGGTACACGGAGAACTATGGCTACACCTTC.

This clonotype was observed a few times. The chain carries TRBV28 and TRBJ2-2; 9 bases are shared with TRBD1. Per germline, CDR1 MDHEN and CDR2 SYDVKM. This CDR3 has 15 amino acids. V lost 10 bases, J lost 1 base, and 7 bases stayed unmatched. CDR3 in DNA: TGTGCCACTTTACCGACAGGGGGGAACACCGGGGAGCTGTTTTTT. Translation: CATLPTGGNTGELFF. The full variable domain, completed using reference TRBV28 and TRBJ2-2, is DVKVTQSSRYLVKRTGEKVFLECVQDMDHENMFWYRQDPGLGLRLIYFSYDVKMKEKGDIPEGYSVSREKKERFSLILESASTNQTSMYLCATLPTGGNTGELFFGEGSRLTVL.

CDR3 in DNA: TGTGCCAGCAGGGGACTAGCGGGAGTGAGGTACAATGAGCAGTTCTTC. Residues: CASRGLAGVRYNEQFF. The chain links TRBV6-5 to TRBJ2-1, with 14 bases identical to TRBD2. The CDR3 sequence is 16 residues long. Germline-derived CDR1 and CDR2 are MNHEY and SVGAGI. Germline trimming cut 6 bases from V and 4 bases from J; bases unmatched to any gene: 5.

This clonotype has more than one count but fewer than ten. This chain uses TRBV6-1 with TRBJ1-5; D not certain. The V gene's germline CDR1 is MNHNS and CDR2 SASEGT. The CDR3 contains 14 residues. Trimming cost V 1 base and J 3 bases, with 7 bases left between them. CDR3 nucleotides: TGTGCCAGCAGTGAAGTACACCTCAATCAGCCCCAGCATTTT. Translating gives CASSEVHLNQPQHF.

The chain carries TRBV6-5 and TRBJ2-7; a possible D gene is TRBD2 (7 bases). The germline V and J ends were trimmed by 2 bases and 7 bases, with 9 bases remaining between them. The germline CDR1 and CDR2 sequences are MNHEY and SVGAGI. The CDR3 sequence is 12 residues long. This chain's CDR3 is CASSYEGGEQYF. Written as DNA, the CDR3 is TGTGCCAGCAGTTACGAGGGGGGGGAGCAGTACTTC.

This chain's CDR3 is CSASDSGPYEQYF. In nucleotides, the CDR3 is TGCAGTGCGTCCGACAGTGGACCCTACGAGCAGTACTTC. This sequence joins TRBV20-1 and TRBJ2-7; maybe TRBD1 (5 bases). CDR3 length: 13 residues. From germline, CDR1 is DFQATT and CDR2 SNEGSKA (reference sequence). Trimming took off 6 bases at V and 2 bases at J, with 14 bases between the two ends.

The chain uses TRBV9 and TRBJ2-5; D is perhaps TRBD1 or TRBD2 (6 bases each). Trimming took 4 bases from V and 4 from J, leaving 20 bases between them. CDR1 is SGDLS and CDR2 is YYNGEE in the germline V gene. The CDR3 totals 16 residues. This CDR3 is CASSPNPRGRRETQYF. The DNA of the CDR3 is TGTGCCAGCAGCCCTAATCCCCGGGGGCGCCGAGAGACCCAGTACTTC.